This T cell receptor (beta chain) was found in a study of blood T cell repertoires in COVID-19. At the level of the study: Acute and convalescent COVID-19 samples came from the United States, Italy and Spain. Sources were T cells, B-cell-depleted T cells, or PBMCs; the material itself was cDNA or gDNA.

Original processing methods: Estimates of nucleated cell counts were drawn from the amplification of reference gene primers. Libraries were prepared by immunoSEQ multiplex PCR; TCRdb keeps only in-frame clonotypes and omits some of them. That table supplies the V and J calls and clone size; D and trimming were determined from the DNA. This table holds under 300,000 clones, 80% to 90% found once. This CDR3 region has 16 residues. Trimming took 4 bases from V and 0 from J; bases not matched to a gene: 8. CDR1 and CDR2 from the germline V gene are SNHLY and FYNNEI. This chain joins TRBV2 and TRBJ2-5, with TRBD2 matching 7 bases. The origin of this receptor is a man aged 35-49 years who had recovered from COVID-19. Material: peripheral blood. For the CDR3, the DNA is TGTGCCAGCAGTGCGTACAGCGGGACTTACCAAGAGACCCAGTACTTC. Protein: CASSAYSGTYQETQYF. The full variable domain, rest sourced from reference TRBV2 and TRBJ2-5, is EPEVTQTPSHQVTQMGQEVILRCVPISNHLYFYWYRQILGQKVEFLVSFYNNEISEKSEIFDDQFSVERPDGSNFTLKIRSTKLEDSAMYFCASSAYSGTYQETQYFGPGTRLLVL.